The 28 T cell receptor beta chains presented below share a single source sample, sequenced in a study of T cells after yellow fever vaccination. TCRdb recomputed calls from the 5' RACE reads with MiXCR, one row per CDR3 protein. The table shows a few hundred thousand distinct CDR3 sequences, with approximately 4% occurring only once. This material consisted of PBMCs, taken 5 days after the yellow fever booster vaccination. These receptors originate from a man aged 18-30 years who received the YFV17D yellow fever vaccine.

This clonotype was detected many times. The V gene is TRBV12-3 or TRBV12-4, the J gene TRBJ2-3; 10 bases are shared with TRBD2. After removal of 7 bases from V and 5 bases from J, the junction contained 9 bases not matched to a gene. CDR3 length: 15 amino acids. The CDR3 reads CASNLVAGGGDTQYF. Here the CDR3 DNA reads TGTGCCAGCAACCTAGTAGCGGGGGGCGGAGATACGCAGTATTTT.

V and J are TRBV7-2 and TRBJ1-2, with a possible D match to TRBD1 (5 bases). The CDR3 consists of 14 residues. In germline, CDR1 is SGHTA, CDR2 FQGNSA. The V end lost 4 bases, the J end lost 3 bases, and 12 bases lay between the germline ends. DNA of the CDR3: TGTGCCAGCAGCTCTCCGACAGAGGACTATGGCTACACCTTC. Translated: CASSSPTEDYGYTF.

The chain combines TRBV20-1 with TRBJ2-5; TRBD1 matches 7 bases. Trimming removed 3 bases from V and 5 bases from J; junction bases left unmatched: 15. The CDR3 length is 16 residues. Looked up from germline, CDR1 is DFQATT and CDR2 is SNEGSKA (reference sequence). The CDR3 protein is CSASKPGGTLAETQYF. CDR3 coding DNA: TGCAGTGCTAGTAAGCCAGGGGGTACGCTTGCGGAGACCCAGTACTTC.

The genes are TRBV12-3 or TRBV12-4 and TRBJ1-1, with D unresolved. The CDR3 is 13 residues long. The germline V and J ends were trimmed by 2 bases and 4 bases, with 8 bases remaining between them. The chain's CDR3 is CASSLSPVTEAFF. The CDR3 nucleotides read TGTGCCAGCAGTTTAAGCCCCGTCACTGAAGCTTTCTTT.

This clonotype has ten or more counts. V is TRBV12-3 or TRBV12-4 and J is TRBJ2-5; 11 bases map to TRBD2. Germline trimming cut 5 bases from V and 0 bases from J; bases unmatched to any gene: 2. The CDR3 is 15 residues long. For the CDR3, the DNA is TGTGCCAGCAGTGGACTAGCGGGCGACCAAGAGACCCAGTACTTC. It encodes CASSGLAGDQETQYF.

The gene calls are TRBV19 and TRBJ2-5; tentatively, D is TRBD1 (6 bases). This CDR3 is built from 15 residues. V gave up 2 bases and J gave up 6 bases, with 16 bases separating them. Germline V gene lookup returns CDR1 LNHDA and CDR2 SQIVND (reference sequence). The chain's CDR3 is CASSISRGVTKTQYF. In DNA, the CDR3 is TGTGCCAGTAGTATAAGCAGGGGAGTAACAAAGACCCAGTACTTC.

The CDR3 sequence: CATFSGTANTGELFF. The CDR3 bases are TGTGCCACCTTTTCCGGGACAGCGAACACCGGGGAGCTGTTTTTT. The chain is built from TRBV6-2 or TRBV6-3 and TRBJ2-2, with 7 bases identical to TRBD1. Germline CDR1 MNHEY, CDR2 SVGEGT. The V and J ends lost 10 bases and 0 bases, in that order; junction bases with no gene match: 8. This CDR3 comprises 15 residues.

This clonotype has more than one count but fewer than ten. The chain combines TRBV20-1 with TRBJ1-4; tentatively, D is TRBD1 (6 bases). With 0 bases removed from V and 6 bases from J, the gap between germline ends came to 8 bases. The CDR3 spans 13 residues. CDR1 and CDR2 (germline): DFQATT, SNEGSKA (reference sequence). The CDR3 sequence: CSAREGADEKLFF. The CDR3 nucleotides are TGCAGTGCTAGAGAGGGGGCAGATGAAAAACTGTTTTTT.

The CDR3 DNA reads TGTGCCATCAGTGAGTCACCAGGGTCGGCCAAAAACATTCAGTACTTC. Translated: CAISESPGSAKNIQYF. V and J are TRBV10-3 and TRBJ2-4, with a possible D match to TRBD1 (5 bases). The ends were cut back, 0 bases at V and 1 base at J, with 10 bases in the middle. CDR1 and CDR2 from the germline V gene are ENHRY and SYGVKD. CDR3 size: 16 residues.

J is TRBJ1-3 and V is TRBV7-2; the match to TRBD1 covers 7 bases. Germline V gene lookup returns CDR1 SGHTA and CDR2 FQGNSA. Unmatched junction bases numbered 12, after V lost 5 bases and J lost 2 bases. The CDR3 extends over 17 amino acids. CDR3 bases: TGTGCCAGCAGCCCCCAGGCCCTTGGGACAGCTGGAAACACCATATATTTT. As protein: CASSPQALGTAGNTIYF.

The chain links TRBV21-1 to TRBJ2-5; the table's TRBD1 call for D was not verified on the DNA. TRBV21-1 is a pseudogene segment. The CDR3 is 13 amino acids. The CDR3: CASRRQGPETQYF. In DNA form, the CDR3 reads TGTGCCAGCAGAAGACAGGGTCCGGAGACCCAGTACTTC.

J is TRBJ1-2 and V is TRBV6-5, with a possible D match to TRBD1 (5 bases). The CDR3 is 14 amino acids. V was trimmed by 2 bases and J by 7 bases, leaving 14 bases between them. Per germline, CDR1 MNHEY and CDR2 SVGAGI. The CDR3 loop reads CASSYRGEYGGYTF. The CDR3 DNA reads TGTGCCAGCAGTTACCGGGGGGAATACGGTGGCTACACCTTC.

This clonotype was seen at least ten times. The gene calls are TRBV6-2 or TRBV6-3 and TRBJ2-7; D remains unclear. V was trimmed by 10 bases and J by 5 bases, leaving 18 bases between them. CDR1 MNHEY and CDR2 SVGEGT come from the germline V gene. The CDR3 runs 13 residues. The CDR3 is CATGRLLRDEQYV. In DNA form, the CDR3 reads TGTGCCACCGGTAGACTCCTTCGGGACGAGCAGTACGTC.

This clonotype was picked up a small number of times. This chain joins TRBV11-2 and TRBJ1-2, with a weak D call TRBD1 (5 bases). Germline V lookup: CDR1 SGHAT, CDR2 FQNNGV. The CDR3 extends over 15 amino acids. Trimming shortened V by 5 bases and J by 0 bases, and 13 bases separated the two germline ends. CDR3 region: CASSITGVTNYGYTF. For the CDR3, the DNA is TGTGCCAGCAGCATAACGGGGGTGACTAACTATGGCTACACCTTC.

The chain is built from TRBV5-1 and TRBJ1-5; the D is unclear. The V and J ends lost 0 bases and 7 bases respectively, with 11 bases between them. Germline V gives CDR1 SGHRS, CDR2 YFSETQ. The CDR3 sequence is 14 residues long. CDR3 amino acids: CASSLGGGEQPQHF. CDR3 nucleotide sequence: TGCGCCAGCAGCTTGGGAGGCGGGGAACAGCCCCAGCATTTT.

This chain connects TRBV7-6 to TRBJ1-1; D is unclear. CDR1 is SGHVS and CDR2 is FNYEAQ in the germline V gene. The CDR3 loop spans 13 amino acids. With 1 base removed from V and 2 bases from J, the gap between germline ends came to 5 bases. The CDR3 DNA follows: TGTGCCAGCAGCTTAGACCATAACACTGAAGCTTTCTTT. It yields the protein CASSLDHNTEAFF.

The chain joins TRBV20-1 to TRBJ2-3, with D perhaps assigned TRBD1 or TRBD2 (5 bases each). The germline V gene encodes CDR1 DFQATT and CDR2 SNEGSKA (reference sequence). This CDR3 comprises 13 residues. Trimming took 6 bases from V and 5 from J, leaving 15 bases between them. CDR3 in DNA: TGCAGTGCCCTATTCGGGGCGAGAGATACGCAGTATTTT. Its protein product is CSALFGARDTQYF.

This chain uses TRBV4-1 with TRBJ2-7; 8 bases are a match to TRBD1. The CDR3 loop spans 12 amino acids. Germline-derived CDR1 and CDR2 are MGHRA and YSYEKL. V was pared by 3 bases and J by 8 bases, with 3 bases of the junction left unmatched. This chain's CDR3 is CASSQGQAQQYF. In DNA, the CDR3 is TGCGCCAGCAGCCAGGGACAGGCCCAGCAGTACTTC.

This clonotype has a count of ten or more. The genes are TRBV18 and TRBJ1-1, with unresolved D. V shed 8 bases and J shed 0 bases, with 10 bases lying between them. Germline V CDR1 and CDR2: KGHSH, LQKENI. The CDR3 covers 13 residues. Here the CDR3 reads CASSRAMNTEAFF. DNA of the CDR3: TGTGCCAGCAGCCGGGCCATGAACACTGAAGCTTTCTTT.

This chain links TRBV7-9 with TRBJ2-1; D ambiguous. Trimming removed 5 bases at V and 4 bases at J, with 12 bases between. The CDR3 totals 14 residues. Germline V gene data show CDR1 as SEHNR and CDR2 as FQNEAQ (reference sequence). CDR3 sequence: CASSHTEKYNEQFF. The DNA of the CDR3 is TGTGCCAGCAGCCATACCGAGAAGTACAATGAGCAGTTCTTC.

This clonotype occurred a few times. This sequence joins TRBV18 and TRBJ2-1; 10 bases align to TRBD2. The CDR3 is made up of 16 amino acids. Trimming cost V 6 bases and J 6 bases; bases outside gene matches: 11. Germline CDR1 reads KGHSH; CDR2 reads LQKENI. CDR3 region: CASSPAESGGANEQFF. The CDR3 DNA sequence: TGTGCCAGCTCCCCTGCAGAAAGCGGGGGGGCCAATGAGCAGTTCTTC. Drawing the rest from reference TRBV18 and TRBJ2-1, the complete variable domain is NAGVMQNPRHLVRRRGQEARLRCSPMKGHSHVYWYRQLPEEGLKFMVYLQKENIIDESGMPKERFSAEFPKEGPSILRIQQVVRGDSAAYFCASSPAESGGANEQFFGPGTRLTVL.

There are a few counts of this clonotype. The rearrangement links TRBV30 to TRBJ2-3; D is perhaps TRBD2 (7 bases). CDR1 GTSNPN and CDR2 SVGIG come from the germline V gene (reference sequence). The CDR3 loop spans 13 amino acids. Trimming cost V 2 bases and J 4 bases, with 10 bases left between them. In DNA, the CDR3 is TGTGCCTGGAGTTCGGGGGGCGCAGATACGCAGTATTTT. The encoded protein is CAWSSGGADTQYF.

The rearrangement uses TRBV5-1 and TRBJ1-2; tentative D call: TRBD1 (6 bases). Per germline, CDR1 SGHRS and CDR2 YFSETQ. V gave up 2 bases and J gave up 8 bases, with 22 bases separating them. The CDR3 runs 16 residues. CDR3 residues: CASSFWPGDGSSGYTF. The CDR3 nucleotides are TGCGCCAGCAGCTTTTGGCCAGGGGACGGGTCGTCGGGCTACACCTTC.

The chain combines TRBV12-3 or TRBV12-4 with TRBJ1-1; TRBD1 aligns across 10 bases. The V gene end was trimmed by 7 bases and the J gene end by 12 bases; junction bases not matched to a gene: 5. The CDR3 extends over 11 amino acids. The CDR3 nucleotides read TGTGCCAGCAAAAGGACAGGGGGTACTTTCTTT. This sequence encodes CASKRTGGTFF.

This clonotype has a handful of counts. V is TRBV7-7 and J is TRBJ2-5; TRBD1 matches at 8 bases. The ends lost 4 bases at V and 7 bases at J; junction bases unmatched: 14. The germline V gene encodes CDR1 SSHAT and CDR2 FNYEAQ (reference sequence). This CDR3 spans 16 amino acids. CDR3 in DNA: TGTGCCAGCAGCTCAAGCGCCTTCGGACAGGGCGCGACCCAGTACTTC. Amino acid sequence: CASSSSAFGQGATQYF. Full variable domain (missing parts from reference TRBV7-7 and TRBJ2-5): GAGVSQSPRYKVTKRGQDVTLRCDPISSHATLYWYQQALGQGPEFLTYFNYEAQPDKSGLPSDRFSAERPEGSISTLTIQRTEQRDSAMYRCASSSSAFGQGATQYFGPGTRLLVL.

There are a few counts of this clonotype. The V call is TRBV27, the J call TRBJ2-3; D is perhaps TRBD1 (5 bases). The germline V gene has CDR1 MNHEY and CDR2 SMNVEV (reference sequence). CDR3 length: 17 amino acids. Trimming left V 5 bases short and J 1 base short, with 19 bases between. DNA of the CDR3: TGTGCCAGCAGTGCGCAAAACCAGGGTTGGGGCACAGATACGCAGTATTTT. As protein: CASSAQNQGWGTDTQYF.

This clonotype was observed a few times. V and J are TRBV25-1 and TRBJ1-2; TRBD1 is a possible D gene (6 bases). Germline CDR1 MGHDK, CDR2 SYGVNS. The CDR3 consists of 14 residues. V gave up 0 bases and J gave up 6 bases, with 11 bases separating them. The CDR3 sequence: CASSEYPGAHGYTF. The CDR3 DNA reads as TGTGCCAGCAGTGAATATCCAGGGGCGCATGGCTACACCTTC.

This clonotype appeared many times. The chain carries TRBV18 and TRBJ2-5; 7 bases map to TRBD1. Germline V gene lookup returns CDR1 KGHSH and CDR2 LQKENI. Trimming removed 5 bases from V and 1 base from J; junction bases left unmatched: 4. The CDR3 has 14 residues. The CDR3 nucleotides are TGTGCCAGCTCAAACGGGACAGCCCAAGAGACCCAGTACTTC. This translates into CASSNGTAQETQYF.